The table lists the clone carrying this TCR beta chain with many counts. The data are from a study of T cell repertoires in cytomegalovirus infection. This CDR3 is built from 17 residues. CDR1 is SGHVS and CDR2 is FQNEAQ in the germline V gene. The J segment lost 10 bases and the V segment lost 1 base, leaving 12 bases of the junction unmatched. TCRdb analysed the reads with MiXCR anew, one entry per CDR3 protein. Here the sample spans 200,000 to 300,000 distinct CDR3 sequences, approximately 13% being singletons. Sequencing was carried out using PBMCs. This chain joins TRBV7-8 and TRBJ1-6; 8 bases are a match to TRBD1. The sequence came from a human donor in good health (CMV status not recorded). Some clones in this sample may be carry-over from other donors' samples. The DNA for the CDR3 is TGTGCCAGCAGCTTAGTGTGGACAGGGCGGGGAGAGTCACCCCTCCACTTT. This translates into CASSLVWTGRGESPLHF.